The clone carrying this T cell receptor beta chain has a handful of counts. This specimen belongs to a study of patients and donors after allogeneic stem cell transplantation. Each CDR3 protein is one row after TCRdb ran MiXCR on the RT-PCR reads. This repertoire shows about a million distinct CDR3 sequences, approximately 19% found once; its top ten account for 6%. The CDR3 sequence is 15 residues long. The ends were cut back, 3 bases at V and 7 bases at J, with 16 bases in the middle. Germline CDR1 reads LGHNA; CDR2 reads YSLEER. This chain links TRBV4-3 with TRBJ2-1; weak D call: TRBD1 (6 bases). Sample: blood, either unsorted or a sorted T cell fraction (not recorded which). This sequence was found in a human donor who was either an allogeneic HSCT recipient or a stem cell or donor lymphocyte infusion donor (not recorded which). It is not recorded whose cells these are; they may come from a transplant donor. The CDR3 DNA reads as TGCGCCAGCAGCCATCGAAGGCCCCAGGGGAATGAGCAGTTCTTC. Translating gives CASSHRRPQGNEQFF.